These 26 T cell receptor beta chains were sequenced from one sample in a study of cytomegalovirus exposure and HLA in healthy donors. 60 Vbeta and 13 Jbeta primers were used in PCR. Method: immunoSEQ multiplex PCR; TCRdb's copy keeps in-frame clones and lacks some. The sample includes about 130,000 clones, about 76% of them seen just once. The sequenced material came from PBMCs. The source is a man aged 40-49 years in good health and CMV-seropositive.

The rearrangement uses TRBV27 and TRBJ2-3, with TRBD2 identical over 11 bases. The CDR3 is 18 residues long. The junction had 13 bases not matched to a gene; V was cut back by 8 bases and J by 0 bases. The V gene's germline CDR1 is MNHEY and CDR2 SMNVEV (reference sequence). CDR3 sequence reads: CASSRWASGGSSTDTQYF. CDR3 DNA: TGTGCCAGCTCCCGGTGGGCTAGCGGGGGGTCAAGCACAGATACGCAGTATTTT.

This clone turned up a few times. J is TRBJ1-2 and V is TRBV2, with 7 bases matching TRBD1. Per the germline V gene, CDR1 is SNHLY and CDR2 is FYNNEI. Trimming removed 2 bases from V and 4 bases from J; junction bases left unmatched: 7. The CDR3 contains 15 residues. CDR3 residues: CASSEWRGPTYGYTF. CDR3 DNA sequence: TGTGCCAGCAGTGAATGGAGGGGGCCTACCTATGGCTACACCTTC. The full variable domain, its missing parts supplied by reference TRBV2 and TRBJ1-2, is EPEVTQTPSHQVTQMGQEVILRCVPISNHLYFYWYRQILGQKVEFLVSFYNNEISEKSEIFDDQFSVERPDGSNFTLKIRSTKLEDSAMYFCASSEWRGPTYGYTFGSGTRLTVV.

V and J are TRBV28 and TRBJ2-7; perhaps TRBD1 as D (5 bases). The CDR3 is made up of 12 amino acids. Trimming shortened V by 5 bases and J by 4 bases, and 9 bases separated the two germline ends. Per germline, CDR1 MDHEN and CDR2 SYDVKM. Written as DNA, the CDR3 is TGTGCCAGCAGTGTACAGGAGTACGAGCAGTACTTC. It yields the protein CASSVQEYEQYF.

A word on this clone: One end of the junction fails to match germline, which may point to a read error. V is TRBV10-3 and J is TRBJ2-1; 10 positions match TRBD2. Germline CDR1 ENHRY, CDR2 SYGVKD. The CDR3 is 15 amino acids. CDR3 residues: CATSASGSSYNEQFF. CDR3 nucleotides: TGTGCCACCAGTGCTAGCGGGAGCTCCTACAATGAGCAGTTCTTC.

The J gene is TRBJ2-2, the V gene TRBV5-1, with a tentative D call TRBD2 (5 bases). Between the trimmed V and J ends, which lost 2 bases and 5 bases, there was a span of 13 bases. The germline V gene encodes CDR1 SGHRS and CDR2 YFSETQ. The CDR3 loop spans 15 amino acids. The DNA of the CDR3 is TGCGCCAGCAGCTTAAAAGGACTCGTAACCGGGGAGCTGTTTTTT. Translating it yields CASSLKGLVTGELFF.

Comment on this clone: At one end, the junction sequence differs from germline, possibly due to a read error. The chain has TRBV27 and TRBJ2-7; tentatively, D is TRBD2 (6 bases). This CDR3 spans 13 amino acids. CDR1 and CDR2 from the germline V gene are MNHEY and SMNVEV (reference sequence). CDR3 amino acids: CASSFGDSYEQSF. The CDR3 nucleotides read TGTGCCAGCAGTTTTGGGGACTCCTACGAGCAGTCCTTC.

This clone was seen more than once but under ten times. The J gene is TRBJ2-2, the V gene TRBV6-6, with D maybe TRBD1 (6 bases). Germline lookup yields CDR1 MNHNY and CDR2 SVGAGI (reference sequence). CDR3 size: 12 residues. Trimming stripped 5 bases from V and 7 bases from J, with 8 bases between. The CDR3 loop reads CASSQGNGELFF. Here the CDR3 DNA reads TGTGCCAGCAGTCAGGGGAACGGGGAGCTGTTTTTT.

This clone was counted once. The chain employs TRBV7-9 and TRBJ2-2; 9 nucleotides line up with TRBD2. The CDR3 is 15 amino acids. The junction had 3 bases not matched to a gene; V was cut back by 5 bases and J by 2 bases. Germline CDR1 reads SEHNR; CDR2 reads FQNEAQ (reference sequence). CDR3 sequence: CASSPGLANTGELFF. CDR3 nucleotides: TGTGCCAGCAGCCCGGGACTAGCCAACACCGGGGAGCTGTTTTTT.

V usage is TRBV10-3 and J usage is TRBJ1-5, with D tentatively TRBD1 (5 bases). Looked up from germline, CDR1 is ENHRY and CDR2 is SYGVKD. V was shortened by 6 bases and J by 6 bases, with 18 bases between the two germline ends. There are 15 residues in the CDR3. The CDR3 DNA sequence: TGTGCCATCAGCGAAGGAGTCAGGGTTGGTCAGCCCCAGCATTTT. This gives the protein CAISEGVRVGQPQHF.

This chain links TRBV7-9 with TRBJ2-7; D perhaps matches TRBD1 (6 bases). This CDR3 spans 13 amino acids. Germline CDR1 reads SEHNR; CDR2 reads FQNEAQ (reference sequence). Trimming shortened V by 5 bases and J by 2 bases, and 10 bases separated the two germline ends. The CDR3 bases are TGTGCCAGCAGCGCGGACAGCACCTACGAGCAGTACTTC. Translating it yields CASSADSTYEQYF.

V usage is TRBV6-5 and J usage is TRBJ1-3; weak D call: TRBD1 (5 bases). From germline, CDR1 is MNHEY and CDR2 SVGAGI. The CDR3 loop spans 16 amino acids. Between the trimmed V and J ends, which lost 4 bases and 0 bases, there was a span of 13 bases. The CDR3 bases are TGTGCCAGCAGTTTGCGGACATCCTACTCTGGAAACACCATATATTTT. It codes for CASSLRTSYSGNTIYF.

This clone showed up just once. This chain links TRBV6-5 with TRBJ1-1; 8 bases map to TRBD1. Unmatched junction bases numbered 6, after V lost 6 bases and J lost 3 bases. The CDR3 sequence is 14 residues long. Germline V gives CDR1 MNHEY, CDR2 SVGAGI. For the CDR3, the DNA is TGTGCCAGCAGCCGACAGGGGACATACACTGAAGCTTTCTTT. Translation: CASSRQGTYTEAFF.

The chain couples TRBV6-1 to TRBJ1-5; D remains ambiguous. From germline, CDR1 is MNHNS and CDR2 SASEGT. V was shortened by 3 bases and J by 2 bases, with 11 bases between the two germline ends. This CDR3 comprises 15 residues. The CDR3 nucleotides are TGTGCCAGCAGTGACGCGATATTAGGCAATCAGCCCCAGCATTTT. Translation gives CASSDAILGNQPQHF.

The chain is built from TRBV19 and TRBJ2-3; tentative D call: TRBD1 (6 bases). The CDR3 is made up of 14 amino acids. The V gene lost 5 bases and the J gene lost 6 bases, with 15 bases spanning the gap. Per the germline V gene, CDR1 is LNHDA and CDR2 is SQIVND (reference sequence). This CDR3 reads CASSLRQASDTQYF. The CDR3 DNA is TGTGCCAGTAGTCTCCGACAGGCCAGCGATACGCAGTATTTT.

The gene calls are TRBV30 and TRBJ2-7; D is undetermined. In germline, CDR1 is GTSNPN, CDR2 SVGIG (reference sequence). The V end was cut by 2 bases, the J end by 7 bases, with 24 bases between. This CDR3 comprises 16 residues. The CDR3 DNA follows: TGTGCCTGGAGTATTCCTGACCAGACTTTCGAACGGGAGCAGTACTTC. It specifies CAWSIPDQTFEREQYF.

The chain employs TRBV2 and TRBJ2-2; 7 bases are shared with TRBD2. J gave up 0 bases and V 9 bases, and 4 bases lay outside the gene matches. This CDR3 contains 14 residues. Germline CDR1 and CDR2: SNHLY and FYNNEI. This chain's CDR3 is CASRGEANTGELFF. DNA for the CDR3: TGTGCCAGTCGGGGGGAAGCGAACACCGGGGAGCTGTTTTTT.

This clone was seen only a few times. This CDR3 reads CASSNQGGANEKLFF. CDR3 nucleotides: TGTGCCAGCAGCAACCAGGGAGGTGCTAATGAAAAACTGTTTTTT. The V and J genes are TRBV11-2 and TRBJ1-4, with D possibly TRBD1 on 5 matching bases. The CDR3 loop spans 15 amino acids. Trimming took 5 bases from V and 3 from J, leaving 13 bases between them. Germline assignment: CDR1 SGHAT and CDR2 FQNNGV.

This chain joins TRBV4-2 and TRBJ2-2; TRBD2 aligns across 8 bases. V was pared by 1 base and J by 0 bases, with 7 bases of the junction left unmatched. CDR3 size: 18 residues. The germline gives CDR1 LGHNA, CDR2 YNFKEQ. CDR3 DNA sequence: TGTGCCAGCAGCCAAGCCTTGCGGGGGGCCGCGAACACCGGGGAGCTGTTTTTT. It translates to CASSQALRGAANTGELFF.

This chain links TRBV6-5 with TRBJ2-5; a weak D match, TRBD2 (5 bases). Per the germline V gene, CDR1 is MNHEY and CDR2 is SVGAGI. The CDR3 is 16 amino acids. V was shortened by 2 bases and J by 2 bases, with 15 bases between the two germline ends. CDR3 in DNA: TGTGCCAGCAGTTACCGCGCCGGGATCCGGCAAGAGACCCAGTACTTC. It translates to CASSYRAGIRQETQYF.

CDR3 bases: TGTGCCAGCAGCCGAACCGGGACAGCAAACACTGAAGCTTTCTTT. This gives the protein CASSRTGTANTEAFF. The V call is TRBV6-6, the J call TRBJ1-1; 7 nucleotides align to TRBD1. The CDR3 spans 15 residues. V shed 6 bases and J 2 bases; nucleotides not matched to a gene: 9. Germline values: CDR1 MNHNY, CDR2 SVGAGI (reference sequence).

The chain joins TRBV19 to TRBJ1-1, with TRBD1 matching over 8 bases. J was trimmed by 0 bases and V by 7 bases; bases with no gene match: 4. This CDR3 is built from 14 residues. Germline V gene data show CDR1 as LNHDA and CDR2 as SQIVND (reference sequence). The CDR3 DNA reads as TGTGCCAGTACCCAGGGACAGGTGAACACTGAAGCTTTCTTT. Encoded protein: CASTQGQVNTEAFF.

The chain employs TRBV7-9 and TRBJ2-2; 12 nucleotides match TRBD1. This CDR3 region has 17 residues. Germline trimming cut 4 bases from V and 5 bases from J; bases unmatched to any gene: 8. Germline loops: CDR1 SEHNR, CDR2 FQNEAQ (reference sequence). The CDR3 bases are TGTGCCAGCAGCTCCGGAGGGACAGGGGGCAATACCGGGGAGCTGTTTTTT. Translating it yields CASSSGGTGGNTGELFF.

This CDR3 is CASGLVLGLAGHEQYF. The DNA for the CDR3 is TGTGCTAGTGGTTTGGTACTAGGACTAGCGGGACATGAGCAGTACTTC. V usage is TRBV12-5 and J usage is TRBJ2-7; 12 bases align to TRBD2. This CDR3 is 16 amino acids long. Per the germline V gene, CDR1 is LGHNT and CDR2 is FRNRAP. V was clipped by 0 bases and J by 7 bases; unmatched bases: 7.

The chain links TRBV6-1 to TRBJ2-4; 8 bases align to TRBD2. This CDR3 spans 14 amino acids. The germline V gene has CDR1 MNHNS and CDR2 SASEGT. V shed 3 bases, J shed 8 bases, and the junction held 6 bases outside the gene matches. CDR3 amino acids: CASSDSGTADIQYF. DNA of the CDR3: TGTGCCAGCAGTGATAGCGGGACGGCCGACATTCAGTACTTC.

The V call is TRBV11-2, the J call TRBJ2-1, with a tentative D call TRBD2 (5 bases). Germline assignment: CDR1 SGHAT and CDR2 FQNNGV. The CDR3 spans 15 residues. V was clipped by 2 bases and J by 8 bases, with 16 bases between them. This chain's CDR3 is CASSLNGIHLDEQFF. Here the CDR3 DNA reads TGTGCCAGCAGCTTAAACGGGATTCATTTGGATGAGCAGTTCTTC.

This clone was picked up a small number of times. This chain links TRBV5-1 with TRBJ2-7; 10 bases match TRBD1. The CDR3 length is 15 residues. V lost 3 bases and J lost 2; bases outside the gene matches: 5. The germline gives CDR1 SGHRS, CDR2 YFSETQ. The CDR3: CASSSPGTGAYEQYF. For the CDR3, the DNA is TGCGCCAGCAGCTCCCCCGGGACAGGGGCCTACGAGCAGTACTTC.